This TCR beta chain came from a study of T cells in Graves' hyperthyroidism and ophthalmopathy. Points from the study as a whole: Before onset, ophthalmopathy was predicted by the model a median approximately 6.7 months earlier.

The CDR3 sequence is 17 residues long. Germline V gene sequence: CDR1 GTSNPN, CDR2 SVGIG (reference sequence). V gave up 6 bases and J gave up 0 bases; unmatched junction bases: 10. TCR beta CDR3 regions were amplified from RNA transcripts. TCR CDR3 regions were first amplified by RT-PCR with HTBI primers. TCRdb re-called the multiplex PCR reads with MiXCR, one entry per CDR3 protein. This sample has some 760,000 distinct CDR3 sequences, with about 14% found just once. A patient was excluded if there was uncontrolled infection, other autoimmune disease, pregnancy or lactation. Ten or more counts support this clonotype. Its specificity is not known.

The sample comprised blood. This receptor was obtained from a woman aged 18-29 years with Graves' hyperthyroidism. This chain links TRBV30 with TRBJ1-5; 11 nucleotides line up with TRBD1. CDR3 nucleotide sequence: TGTGCCTGCCTCCGTAAGGACAGGGGGCCTAGCAATCAGCCCCAGCATTTT. Translating gives CACLRKDRGPSNQPQHF.